A single sample is the source of the 19 T cell receptor beta chains below, sequenced in a study of T cells in Graves' hyperthyroidism and ophthalmopathy. RNA transcripts yielded amplified TCR beta CDR3 regions. HTBI primers were employed in a first-round RT-PCR of the TCR CDR3. TCRdb reprocessed the multiplex PCR reads with MiXCR, giving one entry per CDR3 protein. The repertoire consists of approximately 400,000 distinct CDR3 sequences, with about a sixth occurring once and the leading ten covering approximately 30%. The material sequenced was blood. These receptor sequences come from a woman between 18 and 29 years old with Graves' hyperthyroidism that later progressed to Graves' ophthalmopathy.

The chain joins TRBV20-1 to TRBJ1-4; D gene unclear. Germline lookup yields CDR1 DFQATT and CDR2 SNEGSKA (reference sequence). The CDR3 covers 10 residues. Trimming removed 1 base at V and 8 bases at J, with 2 bases between. CDR3 nucleotide sequence: TGCAGTGCTAGAGGCGAAAAACTGTTTTTT. Translated, it gives CSARGEKLFF.

CDR3 amino acids: CASSLGGEVRETQYF. The CDR3 nucleotides are TGTGCCAGCAGTTTAGGGGGAGAGGTCCGAGAGACCCAGTACTTC. The chain couples TRBV12-3 or TRBV12-4 to TRBJ2-5; D is perhaps TRBD2 (5 bases). The CDR3 sequence is 15 residues long. V lost 1 base, J lost 4 bases, and 13 bases lay in between.

Ten or more counts support this clonotype. The gene calls are TRBV7-2 and TRBJ2-4; 8 nucleotides match TRBD1. This CDR3 comprises 15 residues. Unmatched junction bases numbered 11, after V lost 6 bases and J lost 7 bases. CDR1 is SGHTA and CDR2 is FQGNSA in the germline V gene. The CDR3 protein is CASRLTGGMGNIQYF. CDR3 sequence (DNA): TGTGCCAGCAGACTCACAGGGGGAATGGGGAACATTCAGTACTTC.

This chain connects TRBV5-6 to TRBJ1-2; D call uncertain. From germline, CDR1 is SGHDT and CDR2 YYEEEE. Trimming left V 3 bases short and J 0 bases short, with 12 bases between. The CDR3 loop spans 15 amino acids. DNA for the CDR3: TGTGCCAGCAGCTCCCCCCGGCGAACTAACTATGGCTACACCTTC. Translation: CASSSPRRTNYGYTF.

This sequence joins TRBV20-1 and TRBJ2-7, with TRBD2 matching 9 bases. The CDR3 runs to 16 residues. The trim removed 6 bases at V and 5 bases at J, leaving 17 bases unmatched. Germline values: CDR1 DFQATT, CDR2 SNEGSKA (reference sequence). CDR3 sequence (DNA): TGCAGTGCCCCCCATGCGCGGCGGGAGGGCCCTCACGAGCAGTACTTC. Residues: CSAPHARREGPHEQYF.

CDR3 in amino acids: CASSGLANTYEQYF. In DNA, the CDR3 is TGTGCCAGCTCCGGACTAGCAAACACCTACGAGCAGTACTTC. J is TRBJ2-7 and V is TRBV18; 8 nucleotides agree with TRBD2. J gave up 2 bases and V 6 bases, and 6 bases lay outside the gene matches. CDR1 and CDR2 from the germline V gene are KGHSH and LQKENI. The CDR3 extends over 14 amino acids.

In this sample, this clonotype turned up a few times. An end of the junction does not agree with germline; a read error may underlie this. The V and J genes are TRBV5-1 and TRBJ2-5; TRBD1 agrees at 8 bases. The CDR3 spans 13 residues. The V gene's germline CDR1 is SGHRS and CDR2 YFSETQ. The CDR3 reads CASSLGSTGQGNF. Written as DNA, the CDR3 is TGCGCCAGCAGCTTGGGAAGTACCGGACAGGGCAACTTC.

This clonotype was detected ten times or more. The rearrangement joins TRBV20-1 to TRBJ1-5; D is unclear. Germline CDR1 is DFQATT and CDR2 is SNEGSKA (reference sequence). V was clipped by 0 bases and J by 4 bases, with 10 bases between them. The CDR3 has 14 residues. The CDR3 DNA sequence: TGCAGTGCTAGAGATTTACGGGGAAATCAGCCCCAGCATTTT. Its protein product is CSARDLRGNQPQHF.

A word on this clonotype: This may arise from a read error, as a much more abundant clone is one base away. The chain carries TRBV7-2 and TRBJ2-7; 9 nucleotides align to TRBD2. This CDR3 region has 15 residues. Looked up from germline, CDR1 is SGHTA and CDR2 is FQGNSA. V shed 7 bases, J shed 2 bases, and the junction held 9 bases outside the gene matches. The CDR3 is CASILAGILTYEQYF. The CDR3 nucleotides read TGTGCCAGCATCCTAGCGGGAATATTAACCTACGAGCAGTACTTC. The whole variable domain, remainder taken from reference TRBV7-2 and TRBJ2-7, is GAGVSQSPSNKVTEKGKDVELRCDPISGHTALYWYRQSLGQGLEFLIYFQGNSAPDKSGLPSDRFSAERTGGSVSTLTIQRTQQEDSAVYLCASILAGILTYEQYFGPGTRLTVT.

This clonotype was seen at least ten times. V usage is TRBV27 and J usage is TRBJ2-1, with 12 bases identical to TRBD2. The V gene end was trimmed by 2 bases and the J gene end by 5 bases; junction bases not matched to a gene: 10. This CDR3 has 18 amino acids. Germline V gives CDR1 MNHEY, CDR2 SMNVEV (reference sequence). The CDR3 coding sequence is TGTGCCAGCAGTTTACCCCGGACTAGCGGGATAAAGGACAATGAGCAGTTCTTC. It codes for CASSLPRTSGIKDNEQFF.

This clonotype was picked up many times. CDR3 protein: CASSLVRVLPTEQYF. In DNA, the CDR3 is TGTGCCAGCAGCTTAGTCCGCGTACTCCCAACCGAGCAGTACTTC. The chain links TRBV7-8 to TRBJ2-7; unclear D gene. This CDR3 is 15 amino acids long. Germline V gives CDR1 SGHVS, CDR2 FQNEAQ. The V and J ends lost 1 base and 6 bases respectively, with 16 bases between them.

This clonotype has ten or more counts. The gene calls are TRBV28 and TRBJ2-3, with TRBD2 matching over 7 bases. Per germline, CDR1 MDHEN and CDR2 SYDVKM. This CDR3 has 16 amino acids. After removal of 4 bases from V and 2 bases from J, the junction contained 9 bases not matched to a gene. Here the CDR3 reads CASSSLGAGSTDTQYF. CDR3 in DNA: TGTGCCAGCAGTTCCCTCGGAGCGGGATCCACAGATACGCAGTATTTT.

The chain links TRBV20-1 to TRBJ1-6; D perhaps matches TRBD1 (5 bases). Germline assignment: CDR1 DFQATT and CDR2 SNEGSKA (reference sequence). Trimming removed 5 bases at V and 8 bases at J, with 10 bases between. There are 12 residues in the CDR3. The CDR3 nucleotides read TGCAGTGCTCTATCGGGGGATTCACCCCTCCACTTT. This gives the protein CSALSGDSPLHF.

There are many counts of this clonotype. The chain has TRBV28 and TRBJ2-1, with 9 bases that match TRBD2. The J segment lost 6 bases and the V segment lost 0 bases, leaving 12 bases of the junction unmatched. CDR1 and CDR2 (germline): MDHEN, SYDVKM. CDR3 length: 18 residues. CDR3 in amino acids: CASSLWISRAGGFNEQFF. CDR3 nucleotide sequence: TGTGCCAGCAGTTTATGGATTTCCCGGGCGGGAGGGTTCAATGAGCAGTTCTTC.

The chain recombines TRBV6-1 with TRBJ2-7, with 12 bases aligning to TRBD2. The ends lost 9 bases at V and 0 bases at J; junction bases unmatched: 9. CDR1 and CDR2 (germline): MNHNS, SASEGT. This CDR3 region has 16 residues. CDR3 sequence (DNA): TGTGCCAGTAGAGGGGGGGGACTAGCGGGCTCCTACGAGCAGTACTTC. Its protein product is CASRGGGLAGSYEQYF.

The CDR3 sequence: CASSMGPGANVLTF. For the CDR3, the DNA is TGTGCCAGTAGTATGGGGCCTGGGGCCAACGTCCTGACTTTC. The genes are TRBV19 and TRBJ2-6, with D possibly TRBD1 on 5 matching bases. The CDR3 extends over 14 amino acids. Germline V lookup: CDR1 LNHDA, CDR2 SQIVND (reference sequence). Trimming left V 3 bases short and J 2 bases short, with 5 bases between. Looking up the rest from reference TRBV19 and TRBJ2-6 gives the full variable domain: DGGITQSPKYLFRKEGQNVTLSCEQNLNHDAMYWYRQDPGQGLRLIYYSQIVNDFQKGDIAEGYSVSREKKESFPLTVTSAQKNPTAFYLCASSMGPGANVLTFGAGSRLTVL.

With regard to this clonotype: At one end, the junction sequence differs from germline, possibly due to a read error. The CDR3 DNA reads as TGTGCCAGCAGCTTAGTTAAGGGGAGCGAGCAGTACTTC. It specifies CASSLVKGSEQYF. The V gene is TRBV12-3 or TRBV12-4, the J gene TRBJ2-7; D may correspond to TRBD1 or TRBD2 (5 bases each). This CDR3 contains 13 residues.

This clonotype came up many times. V is TRBV9 and J is TRBJ2-3; TRBD2 matches 8 bases. The CDR3 loop spans 17 amino acids. Germline CDR1 SGDLS, CDR2 YYNGEE. V lost 1 base, J lost 2 bases, and 9 bases stayed unmatched. CDR3: CASSVWGSGTNTDTQYF. CDR3 DNA: TGTGCCAGCAGCGTATGGGGTAGCGGGACCAACACAGATACGCAGTATTTT. Full variable domain (remainder filled in from reference TRBV9 and TRBJ2-3): DSGVTQTPKHLITATGQRVTLRCSPRSGDLSVYWYQQSLDQGLQFLIQYYNGEERAKGNILERFSAQQFPDLHSELNLSSLELGDSALYFCASSVWGSGTNTDTQYFGPGTRLTVL.

This clonotype was observed at least ten times. The CDR3 sequence is CASSLEQGAAFF. As DNA, the CDR3 is TGCGCCAGCAGCTTGGAACAGGGGGCGGCTTTCTTT. V and J are TRBV5-1 and TRBJ1-1; 9 bases are a match to TRBD1. Per germline, CDR1 SGHRS and CDR2 YFSETQ. Trimming at V came to 0 bases and at J to 11 bases, leaving 2 bases not matched to a gene. The CDR3 sequence is 12 residues long.